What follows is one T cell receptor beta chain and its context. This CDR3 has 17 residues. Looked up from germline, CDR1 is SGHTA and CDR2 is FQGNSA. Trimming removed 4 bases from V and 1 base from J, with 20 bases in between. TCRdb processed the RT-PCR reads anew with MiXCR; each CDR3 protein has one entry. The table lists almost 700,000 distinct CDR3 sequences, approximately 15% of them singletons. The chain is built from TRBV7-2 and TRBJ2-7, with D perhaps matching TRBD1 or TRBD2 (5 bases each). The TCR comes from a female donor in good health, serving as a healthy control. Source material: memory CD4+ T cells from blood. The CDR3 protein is CASSSPSRGVQSYEQYF. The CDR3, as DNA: TGTGCCAGCAGCTCCCCGAGCAGAGGGGTGCAATCCTACGAGCAGTACTTC.